This TCR beta chain was captured by sequencing in a study of shared clonotypes between healthy human individuals. Profiling relied on immunoSEQ multiplex PCR, and the TCRdb table lists in-frame clones only, not all of them. The data contain more than 1.2 million clones, approximately 98.5% of them singletons. After removal of 1 base from V and 4 bases from J, the junction contained 5 bases not matched to a gene. The CDR3 runs to 14 residues. Germline CDR1 GTSNPN, CDR2 SVGIG (reference sequence). Donors comprised healthy HIV-negative adults lacking recent acute infections or vaccinations. The receptor was derived from a man aged 30-40 years in good health. Sequencing input: naive CD4+ T cells sorted from blood. Described subset: CD45RA+ positively selected. The J gene is TRBJ2-7, the V gene TRBV30, with 9 bases fitting TRBD2. The CDR3 spells CAWSGGRASYEQYF. CDR3 DNA sequence: TGTGCCTGGAGTGGCGGGAGGGCCTCGTACGAGCAGTACTTC.